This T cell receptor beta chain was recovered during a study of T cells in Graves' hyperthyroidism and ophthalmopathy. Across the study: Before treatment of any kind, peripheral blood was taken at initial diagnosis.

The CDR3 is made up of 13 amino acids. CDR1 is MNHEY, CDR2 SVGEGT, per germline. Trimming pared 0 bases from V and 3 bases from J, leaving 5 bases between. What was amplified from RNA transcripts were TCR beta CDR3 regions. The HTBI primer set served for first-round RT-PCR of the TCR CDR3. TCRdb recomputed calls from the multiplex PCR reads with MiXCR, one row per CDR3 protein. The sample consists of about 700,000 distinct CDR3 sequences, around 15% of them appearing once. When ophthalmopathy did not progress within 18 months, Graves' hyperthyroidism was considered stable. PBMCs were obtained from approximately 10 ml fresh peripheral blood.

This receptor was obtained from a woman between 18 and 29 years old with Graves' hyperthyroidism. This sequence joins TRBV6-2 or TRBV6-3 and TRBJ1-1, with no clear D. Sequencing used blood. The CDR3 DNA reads TGTGCCAGCAGTTACTCGCCCCACACTGAAGCTTTCTTT. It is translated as CASSYSPHTEAFF.